This TCR beta chain was identified during a study of T cell changes during pregnancy in multiple sclerosis (dated by TCRdb to the late 2010s). General notes on the study: The study looked at changes in the T cell repertoire across pregnancy in women with multiple sclerosis.

Inclusive of the bounding cysteine and phenylalanine, the CDR3 is 18 residues long. Here the CDR3 DNA is all that survives: 54 bases in frame from base 1. V lost 6 bases and J lost 2 bases, and the count of bases not matched to a germline gene is 13. For CDR1 and CDR2, the germline V gene lists SNHLY and FYNNEI. The library was prepared using the immunoSEQ multiplex PCR assay. Entries here come from immuneACCESS through TCRdb and include only in-frame sequences with V and J called. Some clones fail to appear in such tables; in the studies checked, an unresolved V gene covers under half of the shortfall, and the cause of the remainder is unknown. This sample gives more than 95,000 clones in total; around 91% of them show up just once. The ten largest make up 0.8% to 1% of the sample. As for this clone: Its antigen is not yet known. Base qualities are missing; no much larger clone stands one base away.

Specimen: peripheral blood, collected after pregnancy. The TCR comes from a female donor with multiple sclerosis, enrolled in a pregnancy study. The chain is encoded by TRBV2 joined to TRBJ1-5; TRBD1 agrees with 10 junctional bases. The CDR3 sequence is CASSWDRGEIRGNQPQHF. The nucleotides read TGTGCCAGCAGCTGGGACAGGGGAGAAATTCGGGGCAATCAGCCCCAGCATTTT.